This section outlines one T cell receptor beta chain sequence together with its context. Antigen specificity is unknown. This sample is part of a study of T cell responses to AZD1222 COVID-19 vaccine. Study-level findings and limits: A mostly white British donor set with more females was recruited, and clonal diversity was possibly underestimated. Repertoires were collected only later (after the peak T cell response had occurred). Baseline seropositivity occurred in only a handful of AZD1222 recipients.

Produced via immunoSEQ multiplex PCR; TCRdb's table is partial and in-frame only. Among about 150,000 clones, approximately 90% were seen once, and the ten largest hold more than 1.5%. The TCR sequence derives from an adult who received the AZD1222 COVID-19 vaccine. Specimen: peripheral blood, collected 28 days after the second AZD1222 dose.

The CDR3 sequence: CASSYSSKAGELFF. CDR3 coding DNA: TGTGCCAGCAGTTACTCGAGTAAGGCCGGGGAGCTGTTTTTT. The chain employs TRBV6-5 and TRBJ2-2; D unclear. The germline CDR1 and CDR2 sequences are MNHEY and SVGAGI. V lost 0 bases and J lost 6, with 8 bases in between. The CDR3 spans 14 residues.